This paragraph reports one T cell receptor (beta chain). The method was immunoSEQ multiplex PCR; TCRdb's version includes in-frame clones alone and lacks a portion of them. The sample consists of about 86,000 clones, over 65% of them appearing once. The data originate from a study of PD-L1 blockade in urothelial cancer. Documented time point: pretreatment peripheral blood. This TCR came from a man in his sixties with urothelial cancer. This specimen was PBMCs, taken around atezolizumab (anti-PD-L1) treatment.

The CDR3 sequence: CASSQDRAGGNSYEQYF. The CDR3 DNA is TGCGCCAGCAGCCAAGATAGGGCGGGAGGGAATTCCTACGAGCAGTACTTC. The J gene is TRBJ2-7, the V gene TRBV4-3; 9 positions agree with TRBD2. The CDR3 loop spans 17 amino acids. The junction had 7 bases not matched to a gene; V was cut back by 0 bases and J by 1 base. Germline assignment: CDR1 LGHNA and CDR2 YSLEER.